A single sample is the source of the 5 T cell receptor beta chains below, sequenced in a study of shared T cell receptors in the human thymus. Some clones are missing from TCRdb's copy, which holds only in-frame ones; the method was immunoSEQ multiplex PCR. The sample has 630,000 or so clones; about 89% are singletons. These data were also filed under a second study, of human thymus T cells.

Sequencing was performed on thymocytes. Receptor source: a boy under three years old with a congenital heart defect.

The rearrangement uses TRBV7-2 and TRBJ2-3; 8 bases align to TRBD2. The CDR3 spans 14 residues. With 4 bases clipped from V and 6 bases from J, the junction kept 6 bases outside the gene matches. Per germline, CDR1 SGHTA and CDR2 FQGNSA. The CDR3 loop reads CASSSQLAGDTQYF. The CDR3 nucleotides are TGTGCCAGCAGCTCCCAATTAGCGGGGGATACGCAGTATTTT.

This clone has a single count. Its ends do not fully match the called genes, so a read error is possible. The rearrangement links TRBV6-5 to TRBJ2-3; 7 nucleotides agree with TRBD1. The CDR3 is 12 amino acids. The germline V gene encodes CDR1 MNHEY and CDR2 SVGAGI. CDR3 nucleotides: TGCCCCGACAGGGATAGCACAGATACGCAGTATTTT. Translating gives CPDRDSTDTQYF.

The rearrangement joins TRBV30 to TRBJ2-2; 8 bases are shared with TRBD2. Germline CDR1 is GTSNPN and CDR2 is SVGIG (reference sequence). Losses at the gene ends were 3 bases for V and 1 base for J; bases not matched to a gene: 10. This CDR3 spans 17 amino acids. The CDR3: CAWRSLEREQNTGELFF. CDR3 coding DNA: TGTGCCTGGAGAAGTTTAGAGCGGGAGCAGAACACCGGGGAGCTGTTTTTT. Drawing the rest from reference TRBV30 and TRBJ2-2, the complete variable domain is SQTIHQWPATLVQPVGSPLSLECTVEGTSNPNLYWYRQAAGRGLQLLFYSVGIGQISSEVPQNLSASRPQDRQFILSSKKLLLSDSGFYLCAWRSLEREQNTGELFFGEGSRLTVL.

The genes are TRBV27 and TRBJ2-1; 10 positions agree with TRBD2. The CDR3 contains 19 residues. J gave up 1 base and V 3 bases, and 12 bases lay outside the gene matches. From germline, CDR1 is MNHEY and CDR2 SMNVEV (reference sequence). The CDR3, as DNA: TGTGCCAGCAGTTTGGGGCTAGCGGGAGTTTTAAGTTCCTACAATGAGCAGTTCTTC. It yields the protein CASSLGLAGVLSSYNEQFF.

The chain has TRBV18 and TRBJ2-1, with 9 bases aligning to TRBD1. CDR1 and CDR2 from the germline V gene are KGHSH and LQKENI. This CDR3 spans 17 amino acids. V lost 2 bases to trimming and J lost 1 base; unmatched junction nucleotides: 6. The CDR3 nucleotides read TGTGCCAGCTCACCAGGGACAGGGCCCGATTCCTACAATGAGCAGTTCTTC. Amino acid sequence: CASSPGTGPDSYNEQFF.